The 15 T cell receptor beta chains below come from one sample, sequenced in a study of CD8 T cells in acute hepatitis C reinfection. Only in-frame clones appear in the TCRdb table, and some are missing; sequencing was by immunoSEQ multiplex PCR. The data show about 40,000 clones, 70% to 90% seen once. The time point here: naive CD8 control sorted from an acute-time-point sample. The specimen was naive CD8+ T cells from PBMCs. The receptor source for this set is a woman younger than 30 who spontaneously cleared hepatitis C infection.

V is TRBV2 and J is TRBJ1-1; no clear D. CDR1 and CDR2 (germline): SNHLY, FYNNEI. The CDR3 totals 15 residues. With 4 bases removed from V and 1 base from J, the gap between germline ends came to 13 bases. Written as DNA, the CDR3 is TGTGCCAGCAGTGTAGGAAAAGGGCCGAACACTGAAGCTTTCTTT. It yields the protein CASSVGKGPNTEAFF.

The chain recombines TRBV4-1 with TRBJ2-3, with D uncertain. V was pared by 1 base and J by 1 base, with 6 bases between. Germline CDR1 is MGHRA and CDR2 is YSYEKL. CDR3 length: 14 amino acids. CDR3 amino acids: CASSQGWGTDTQYF. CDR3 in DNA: TGCGCCAGCAGCCAAGGGTGGGGCACAGATACGCAGTATTTT.

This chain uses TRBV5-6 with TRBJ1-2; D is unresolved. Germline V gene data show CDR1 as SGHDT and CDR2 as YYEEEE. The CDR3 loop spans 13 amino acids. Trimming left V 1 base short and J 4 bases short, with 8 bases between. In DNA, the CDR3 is TGTGCCAGCAGCTTGTACAACGGCTATGGCTACACCTTC. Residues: CASSLYNGYGYTF.

The DNA for the CDR3 is TGTGCCAGCAGCAAACAAATCTCACTAGCGGAACAAGAGACCCAGTACTTC. As protein: CASSKQISLAEQETQYF. This chain joins TRBV7-2 and TRBJ2-5; 8 nucleotides line up with TRBD2. The CDR3 totals 17 residues. J gave up 2 bases and V 5 bases, and 13 bases lay outside the gene matches. Germline V gives CDR1 SGHTA, CDR2 FQGNSA.

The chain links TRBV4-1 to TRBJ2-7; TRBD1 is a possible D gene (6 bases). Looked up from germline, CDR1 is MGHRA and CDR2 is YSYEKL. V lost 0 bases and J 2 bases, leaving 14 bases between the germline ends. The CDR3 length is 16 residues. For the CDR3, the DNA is TGCGCCAGCAGCCAAGAGGGGGCGGCCAATACCTACGAGCAGTACTTC. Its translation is CASSQEGAANTYEQYF.

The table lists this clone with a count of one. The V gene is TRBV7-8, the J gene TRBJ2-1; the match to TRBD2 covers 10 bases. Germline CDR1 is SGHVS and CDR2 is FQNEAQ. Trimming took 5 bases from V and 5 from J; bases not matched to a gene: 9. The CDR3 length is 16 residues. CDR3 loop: CASSAPEREGNNEQFF. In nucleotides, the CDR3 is TGTGCCAGCAGCGCCCCGGAGCGGGAGGGGAACAATGAGCAGTTCTTC.

Here the CDR3 reads CASSWGGVTEAFF. Here the CDR3 DNA reads TGTGCCAGCAGTTGGGGGGGCGTCACTGAAGCTTTCTTT. The chain is built from TRBV6-6 and TRBJ1-1, with D maybe TRBD1 (6 bases). The CDR3 contains 13 residues. Trimming removed 4 bases from V and 4 bases from J, with 10 bases in between. Germline V gene data show CDR1 as MNHNY and CDR2 as SVGAGI (reference sequence).

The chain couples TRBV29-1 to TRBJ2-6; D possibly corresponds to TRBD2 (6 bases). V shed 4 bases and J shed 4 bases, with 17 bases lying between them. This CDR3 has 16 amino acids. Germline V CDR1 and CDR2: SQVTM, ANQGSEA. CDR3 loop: CSVGETRSYGANVLTF. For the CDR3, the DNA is TGCAGCGTTGGGGAGACTAGGTCCTACGGGGCCAACGTCCTGACTTTC.

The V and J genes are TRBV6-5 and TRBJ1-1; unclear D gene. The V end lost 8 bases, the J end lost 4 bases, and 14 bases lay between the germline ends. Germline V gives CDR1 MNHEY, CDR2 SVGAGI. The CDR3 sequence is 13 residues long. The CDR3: CASGRWEGTEAFF. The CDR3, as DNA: TGTGCCAGCGGCCGGTGGGAAGGCACTGAAGCTTTCTTT.

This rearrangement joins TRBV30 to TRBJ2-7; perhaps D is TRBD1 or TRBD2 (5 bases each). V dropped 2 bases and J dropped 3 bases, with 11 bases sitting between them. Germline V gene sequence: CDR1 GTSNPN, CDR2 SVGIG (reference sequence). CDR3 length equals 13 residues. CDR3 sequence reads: CAWSPGPRYEQYF. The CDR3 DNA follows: TGTGCCTGGAGTCCGGGACCACGCTACGAGCAGTACTTC.

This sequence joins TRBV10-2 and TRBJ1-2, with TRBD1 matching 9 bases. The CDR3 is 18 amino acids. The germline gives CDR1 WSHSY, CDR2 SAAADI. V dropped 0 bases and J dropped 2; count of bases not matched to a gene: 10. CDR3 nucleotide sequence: TGCGCCAGCAGTGAGTCAGAGTGGGGGACAGGGTGGAACTATGGCTACACCTTC. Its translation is CASSESEWGTGWNYGYTF.

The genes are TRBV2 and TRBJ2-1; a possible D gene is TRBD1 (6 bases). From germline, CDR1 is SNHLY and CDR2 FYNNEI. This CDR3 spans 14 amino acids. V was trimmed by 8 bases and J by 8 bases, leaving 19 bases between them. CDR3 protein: CASWDGAKGDEQFF. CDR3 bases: TGTGCCAGCTGGGACGGGGCTAAGGGGGATGAGCAGTTCTTC.

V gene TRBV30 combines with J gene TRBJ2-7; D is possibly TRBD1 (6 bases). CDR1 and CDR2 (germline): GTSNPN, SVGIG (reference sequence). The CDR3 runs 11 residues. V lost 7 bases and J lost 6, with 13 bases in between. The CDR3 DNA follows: TGTGCCTACACTAGGGGGATCGAGCAGTACTTC. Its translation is CAYTRGIEQYF.

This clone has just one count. Written as DNA, the CDR3 is TGTGCCAGTAATTGGGGCTACTCTGGAAACACCATATATTTT. It encodes CASNWGYSGNTIYF. V and J are TRBV19 and TRBJ1-3; D is possibly TRBD1 (5 bases). This CDR3 has 14 residues. Per germline, CDR1 LNHDA and CDR2 SQIVND (reference sequence). Trimming took off 7 bases at V and 0 bases at J, with 10 bases between the two ends.

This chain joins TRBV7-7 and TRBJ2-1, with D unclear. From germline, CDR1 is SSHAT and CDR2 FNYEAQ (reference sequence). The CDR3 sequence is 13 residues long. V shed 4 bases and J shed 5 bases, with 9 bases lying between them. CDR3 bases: TGTGCCAGCAGCTCCTCTTCCCACAATGAGCAGTTCTTC. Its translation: CASSSSSHNEQFF. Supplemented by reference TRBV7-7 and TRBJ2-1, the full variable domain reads GAGVSQSPRYKVTKRGQDVTLRCDPISSHATLYWYQQALGQGPEFLTYFNYEAQPDKSGLPSDRFSAERPEGSISTLTIQRTEQRDSAMYRCASSSSSHNEQFFGPGTRLTVL.